This T cell receptor beta chain originates from a study of blood T cell repertoires in COVID-19. Some clones are missing from TCRdb's copy, which holds only in-frame ones; the method was immunoSEQ multiplex PCR. This sample carries 200,000 to 300,000 clones, roughly 84% of them seen once, and the ten largest clones take about 1.5%. V lost 5 bases, J lost 0 bases, and 10 bases stayed unmatched. Germline V gene lookup returns CDR1 SNHLY and CDR2 FYNNEI. The CDR3 spans 16 residues. This sequence originates from a woman aged 40 to 55 who had recovered from COVID-19. Sequencing was carried out using peripheral blood. The gene calls are TRBV2 and TRBJ2-7, with TRBD1 identical over 7 bases. The CDR3 bases are TGTGCCAGCAGTAAATACCGGGACAGTCGCTCCTACGAGCAGTACTTC. Protein sequence: CASSKYRDSRSYEQYF.